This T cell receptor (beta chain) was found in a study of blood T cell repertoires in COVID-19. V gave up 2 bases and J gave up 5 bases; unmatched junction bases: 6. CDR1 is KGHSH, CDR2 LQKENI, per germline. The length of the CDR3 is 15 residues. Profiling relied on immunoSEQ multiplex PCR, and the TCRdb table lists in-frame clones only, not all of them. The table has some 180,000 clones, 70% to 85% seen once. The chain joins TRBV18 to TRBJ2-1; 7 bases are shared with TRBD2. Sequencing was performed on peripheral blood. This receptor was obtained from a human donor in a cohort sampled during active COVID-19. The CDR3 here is CASSPMSGANNEQFF. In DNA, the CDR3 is TGTGCCAGCTCACCAATGAGCGGGGCAAACAATGAGCAGTTCTTC.